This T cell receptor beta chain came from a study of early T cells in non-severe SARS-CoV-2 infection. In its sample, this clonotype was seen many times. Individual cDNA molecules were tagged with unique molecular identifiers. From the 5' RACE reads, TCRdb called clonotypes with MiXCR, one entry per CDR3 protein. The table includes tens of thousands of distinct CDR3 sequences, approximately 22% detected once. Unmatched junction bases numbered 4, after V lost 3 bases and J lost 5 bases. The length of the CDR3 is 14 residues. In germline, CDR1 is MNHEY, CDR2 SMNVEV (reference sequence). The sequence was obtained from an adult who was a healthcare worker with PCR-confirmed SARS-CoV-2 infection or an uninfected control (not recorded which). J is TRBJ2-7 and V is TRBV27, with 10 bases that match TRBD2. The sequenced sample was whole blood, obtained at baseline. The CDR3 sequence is CASSLLAGVNEQYF. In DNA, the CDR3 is TGTGCCAGCAGTTTGCTAGCGGGGGTCAACGAGCAGTACTTC.